This T cell receptor (beta chain) appears in the sequencing data of a study of blood T cell repertoires in COVID-19. Study-wide background: There were acute and convalescent COVID-19 samples, and they came from the United States, Italy and Spain.

Adults between roughly 18 and 100 years of age took part from some 25 US areas. Participants were placed into cohorts based on the clinical history they reported. Profiling relied on immunoSEQ multiplex PCR, and the TCRdb table lists in-frame clones only, not all of them. Among roughly 150,000 clones, about four fifths were seen once, and the ten largest hold 1.5% to 2%. The J segment lost 3 bases and the V segment lost 4 bases, leaving 3 bases of the junction unmatched. CDR1 is LNHDA, CDR2 SQIVND, per germline (reference sequence). This CDR3 region has 13 residues. The gene calls are TRBV19 and TRBJ2-7; the match to TRBD1 covers 7 bases. Sequencing was done on a sample of PBMCs or T cells enriched from blood (not recorded which). This clonotype originated in a woman in her late teens or twenties who had been exposed to COVID-19. The CDR3 loop reads CASSTGQFYEQYF. In nucleotides, the CDR3 is TGTGCCAGTAGTACGGGACAGTTCTACGAGCAGTACTTC.